Each of the 29 T cell receptor beta chains below was sequenced from the same sample in a study of blood T cells in healthy people across ages. Next came a second PCR, run for about 7 to 11 cycles, which used a sample-barcoded 5' primer along with a J-beta primer mix. TCRdb re-analysed the 5' RACE reads in MiXCR, keeping a single row per CDR3 protein. Of some 800,000 distinct CDR3 sequences listed, 40% to 50% are singletons. The specimen sequenced was blood. The receptors shown here come from a man in his fifties or sixties in good health.

This clonotype was counted only a few times. The chain carries TRBV11-2 and TRBJ2-2, with 9 bases aligning to TRBD1. The germline CDR1 and CDR2 sequences are SGHAT and FQNNGV. The CDR3 runs to 15 residues. Losses at the gene ends were 5 bases for V and 6 bases for J; bases not matched to a gene: 7. The CDR3 coding sequence is TGTGCCAGCAGCCGCCGGGACAGGGACCCCGGGGAGCTGTTTTTT. Amino acids: CASSRRDRDPGELFF. Based on the CDR3 plus reference TRBV11-2 and TRBJ2-2, the full variable domain is EAGVAQSPRYKIIEKRQSVAFWCNPISGHATLYWYQQILGQGPKLLIQFQNNGVVDDSQLPKDRFSAERLKGVDSTLKIQPAKLEDSAVYLCASSRRDRDPGELFFGEGSRLTVL.

This clonotype occurred once. Germline and junction disagree at one end, which may indicate a read error. The chain is built from TRBV5-5 and TRBJ2-1, with 8 bases aligning to TRBD2. Judging by the DNA end, TRBJ2-7 fits better; the J call may be wrong. Germline-derived CDR1 and CDR2 are SGHKS and YYEKEE (reference sequence). This CDR3 has 16 residues. The CDR3 loop reads CACSSRTSLANNEQYF. CDR3 sequence (DNA): TGTGCCTGCAGCTCTAGGACTAGCCTTGCCAACAATGAGCAGTACTTC.

This clonotype was detected a few times. This chain uses TRBV12-3 or TRBV12-4 with TRBJ2-5; D possibly matches TRBD1 or TRBD2 (5 bases each). V shed 5 bases and J shed 7 bases, with 14 bases lying between them. This CDR3 region has 13 residues. The DNA for the CDR3 is TGTGCCAGCAGTGATGGGACCATTCGGACCCAGTACTTC. Protein: CASSDGTIRTQYF.

In this sample, this clonotype turned up a few times. The chain links TRBV28 to TRBJ2-7, with 10 nucleotides matching TRBD2. J gave up 4 bases and V 3 bases, and 3 bases lay outside the gene matches. Per germline, CDR1 MDHEN and CDR2 SYDVKM. This CDR3 has 14 amino acids. CDR3 DNA sequence: TGTGCCAGCAGTTTCCTAGCGGGGGCATACGAGCAGTACTTC. Translation: CASSFLAGAYEQYF. Together with reference TRBV28 and TRBJ2-7, the CDR3 gives the full variable domain: DVKVTQSSRYLVKRTGEKVFLECVQDMDHENMFWYRQDPGLGLRLIYFSYDVKMKEKGDIPEGYSVSREKKERFSLILESASTNQTSMYLCASSFLAGAYEQYFGPGTRLTVT.

This clonotype was counted between two and nine times. V gene TRBV6-2 or TRBV6-3 combines with J gene TRBJ2-7; 8 bases agree with TRBD1. This CDR3 contains 13 residues. Per the germline V gene, CDR1 is MNHEY and CDR2 is SVGEGT. V lost 7 bases and J lost 3; bases outside the gene matches: 5. CDR3 loop: CASNPTGGYEQYF. The DNA for the CDR3 is TGTGCCAGCAACCCTACAGGGGGCTACGAGCAGTACTTC.

The rearrangement joins TRBV12-3 or TRBV12-4 to TRBJ2-1; 12 bases fit TRBD2. J gave up 13 bases and V 4 bases, and 14 bases lay outside the gene matches. The CDR3 consists of 16 residues. This CDR3 is CASSSPSGGALETQFF. The CDR3 nucleotides are TGTGCCAGCAGTTCACCTAGCGGGGGGGCCTTGGAGACCCAGTTCTTC.

There are many counts of this clonotype. The V call is TRBV29-1, the J call TRBJ2-7; D not resolved. The CDR3 runs 12 residues. Trimming shortened V by 2 bases and J by 2 bases, and 7 bases separated the two germline ends. CDR1 and CDR2 from the germline V gene are SQVTM and ANQGSEA. The CDR3 reads CSVEIPPYEQYF. The DNA of the CDR3 is TGCAGCGTTGAAATCCCACCCTACGAGCAGTACTTC.

The genes are TRBV28 and TRBJ2-5, with 8 nucleotides matching TRBD2. This CDR3 region has 16 residues. Germline CDR1 reads MDHEN; CDR2 reads SYDVKM. V dropped 5 bases and J dropped 4; count of bases not matched to a gene: 12. CDR3 sequence: CASSPGRLAGRETQYF. The CDR3 coding sequence is TGTGCCAGCAGTCCCGGGCGGTTAGCGGGGCGAGAGACCCAGTACTTC.

This clonotype occurred a few times. The chain recombines TRBV4-3 with TRBJ2-1; D may be TRBD1 (5 bases). Germline CDR1 and CDR2: LGHNA and YSLEER. CDR3 size: 18 residues. V gave up 0 bases and J gave up 3 bases, with 18 bases separating them. The CDR3 spells CASSQDFPTGANYNEQFF. In DNA, the CDR3 is TGCGCCAGCAGCCAAGATTTTCCAACAGGCGCCAACTACAATGAGCAGTTCTTC.

This clonotype showed up many times. J is TRBJ2-1 and V is TRBV5-5; the D gene is possibly TRBD1 (5 bases). The CDR3 runs to 18 residues. Trimming shortened V by 0 bases and J by 0 bases, and 16 bases separated the two germline ends. In germline, CDR1 is SGHKS, CDR2 YYEKEE (reference sequence). CDR3 DNA: TGTGCCAGCAGCTTGGTAAGGGGATTTGGAGCCTCCTACAATGAGCAGTTCTTC. It yields the protein CASSLVRGFGASYNEQFF.

The genes are TRBV4-3 and TRBJ2-1; TRBD2 matches at 7 bases. Germline lookup yields CDR1 LGHNA and CDR2 YSLEER. V shed 1 base, J shed 9 bases, and the junction held 15 bases outside the gene matches. The CDR3 is 17 residues long. The CDR3 loop is CASSQGLSAGPFIEQFF. The CDR3 DNA follows: TGCGCCAGCAGCCAAGGACTGTCAGCGGGGCCATTCATTGAGCAGTTCTTC.

Points on this clonotype: Possible read error: a much larger clone is one base away. The CDR3 reads CAIRLLYEQYF. The CDR3 nucleotides are TGTGCCATCAGGTTGTTATACGAGCAGTACTTC. This rearrangement joins TRBV28 to TRBJ2-5; D uncertain. The DNA end favors TRBJ2-7, so the J call may be wrong. This CDR3 comprises 11 residues. In germline, CDR1 is MDHEN, CDR2 SYDVKM.

In regard to this clonotype: A junction end diverges from the germline sequence, so it may reflect a read error. The chain recombines TRBV20-1 with TRBJ2-1, with D possibly being TRBD1 or TRBD2 (6 bases each). The CDR3 has 14 amino acids. Germline V gene lookup returns CDR1 DFQATT and CDR2 SNEGSKA (reference sequence). CDR3 bases: TGCAGCTGGACAAGGGGGGCGGGATACAGTGAGCAGTTCTTC. It is translated as CSWTRGAGYSEQFF.

The chain links TRBV12-3 or TRBV12-4 to TRBJ2-3; 9 bases map to TRBD1. The CDR3 consists of 13 residues. Losses at the gene ends were 8 bases for V and 2 bases for J; bases not matched to a gene: 2. This CDR3 is CASGTGNTDTQYF. CDR3 DNA sequence: TGTGCCAGCGGGACAGGGAACACAGATACGCAGTATTTT.

This clonotype was detected only a few times. The chain recombines TRBV12-3 or TRBV12-4 with TRBJ2-1, with 10 bases lining up with TRBD1. The CDR3 loop spans 13 amino acids. V lost 8 bases, J lost 7 bases, and 5 bases stayed unmatched. The CDR3 region is CASRWTGGNEQFF. CDR3 in DNA: TGTGCCAGCCGATGGACAGGGGGAAATGAGCAGTTCTTC.

This clonotype was seen ten or more times. The chain recombines TRBV7-2 with TRBJ2-3, with 9 positions matching TRBD2. The trim removed 6 bases at V and 8 bases at J, leaving 9 bases unmatched. The CDR3 sequence is 14 residues long. Germline CDR1 is SGHTA and CDR2 is FQGNSA. The CDR3 here is CASSGAGGPGTQYF. The CDR3 DNA reads TGTGCCAGCAGTGGGGCGGGGGGGCCAGGTACGCAGTATTTT.

The gene calls are TRBV10-3 and TRBJ2-7; the match to TRBD2 covers 9 bases. Unmatched junction bases numbered 14, after V lost 10 bases and J lost 7 bases. CDR1 ENHRY and CDR2 SYGVKD come from the germline V gene. CDR3 length equals 14 residues. The CDR3 protein is CATERGEYYNEQYF. CDR3 nucleotides: TGTGCCACCGAGCGGGGGGAGTACTACAATGAGCAGTACTTC.

This clonotype came up a few times. V usage is TRBV7-9 and J usage is TRBJ1-5; D unclear. The CDR3 sequence is 13 residues long. Germline V gives CDR1 SEHNR, CDR2 FQNEAQ (reference sequence). Trimming cost V 4 bases and J 2 bases, with 6 bases left between them. This CDR3 reads CASSSAGNQPQHF. In DNA, the CDR3 is TGTGCCAGCAGCTCCGCCGGCAATCAGCCCCAGCATTTT.

J is TRBJ2-7 and V is TRBV21-1; the table's D call of TRBD2 was not tested on the DNA. TRBV21-1 has pseudogene status. This CDR3 comprises 16 residues. The CDR3 region is CASSKPSGSHLYEQYF. The CDR3 DNA reads TGTGCCAGCAGCAAACCTAGCGGGTCACATCTTTACGAGCAGTACTTC.

The V gene is TRBV29-1, the J gene TRBJ2-1, with a tentative D call TRBD2 (5 bases). The CDR3 runs 14 residues. CDR1 and CDR2 from the germline V gene are SQVTM and ANQGSEA. V lost 3 bases, J lost 4 bases, and 13 bases lay in between. In DNA, the CDR3 is TGCAGCGTTGAGGGGAGAGCGAATTACAATGAGCAGTTCTTC. Protein product: CSVEGRANYNEQFF.

The gene calls are TRBV5-1 and TRBJ2-3; 7 bases fit TRBD2. The junction had 8 bases not matched to a gene; V was cut back by 4 bases and J by 6 bases. The CDR3 consists of 14 residues. Looked up from germline, CDR1 is SGHRS and CDR2 is YFSETQ. CDR3 amino acids: CASSPGLERDTQYF. CDR3 DNA: TGCGCCAGCAGCCCAGGACTAGAACGGGATACGCAGTATTTT.

The chain uses TRBV7-9 and TRBJ1-5, with D possibly matching TRBD1 (6 bases). Per germline, CDR1 SEHNR and CDR2 FQNEAQ (reference sequence). The CDR3 is 14 amino acids. Trimming removed 5 bases from V and 3 bases from J, with 11 bases in between. CDR3 loop: CASSTQGTNQPQHF. DNA for the CDR3: TGTGCCAGCAGCACTCAGGGGACCAATCAGCCCCAGCATTTT.

The chain combines TRBV20-1 with TRBJ1-1, with 7 bases matching TRBD1. Germline V gives CDR1 DFQATT, CDR2 SNEGSKA (reference sequence). This CDR3 has 12 residues. The CDR3 DNA reads as TGCAGAGCAGGGGGATTAGACACTGAAGCTTTCTTT. Its translation: CRAGGLDTEAFF.

The sample holds one count of this clonotype. The chain employs TRBV20-1 and TRBJ2-1, with 12 bases aligning to TRBD2. Germline lookup yields CDR1 DFQATT and CDR2 SNEGSKA (reference sequence). The trim removed 5 bases at V and 0 bases at J, leaving 5 bases unmatched. The CDR3 has 16 amino acids. The CDR3 reads CSAPGLAGSSYNEQFF. The CDR3 DNA reads as TGCAGTGCTCCAGGACTAGCGGGGAGCTCCTACAATGAGCAGTTCTTC.

The chain uses TRBV30 and TRBJ2-1, with D perhaps assigned TRBD1 or TRBD2 (5 bases each). With 0 bases removed from V and 4 bases from J, the gap between germline ends came to 19 bases. There are 17 residues in the CDR3. Germline CDR1 and CDR2: GTSNPN and SVGIG (reference sequence). Here the CDR3 reads CAWSVRVSGRGYNEQFF. The CDR3 DNA sequence: TGTGCCTGGAGTGTACGAGTGTCGGGGCGCGGGTACAATGAGCAGTTCTTC.

As concerns this clonotype: One junction end does not reproduce the germline sequence, and a read error may be involved. The V and J genes are TRBV7-2 and TRBJ1-3; possible D gene TRBD1, 6 bases. CDR1 and CDR2 (germline): SGHTA, FQGNSA. This CDR3 contains 16 residues. For the CDR3, the DNA is TGTGTCAGCAGCTCAGGGCCGGACAGCCCTGGAAACACCATATATTTT. As protein: CVSSSGPDSPGNTIYF.

The chain joins TRBV7-2 to TRBJ2-1; D might be TRBD1 or TRBD2, each matching 5 bases. CDR1 and CDR2 from the germline V gene are SGHTA and FQGNSA. Trimming pared 5 bases from V and 13 bases from J, leaving 24 bases between. There are 15 residues in the CDR3. The CDR3 nucleotides read TGTGCCAGCAGCGGACAAATAGGCGCTTTGGGGGAACAGTTCTTC. Amino acids: CASSGQIGALGEQFF.

The genes are TRBV20-1 and TRBJ2-3; D is perhaps TRBD1 or TRBD2 (5 bases each). The V end lost 6 bases, the J end lost 3 bases, and 19 bases lay between the germline ends. From germline, CDR1 is DFQATT and CDR2 SNEGSKA (reference sequence). The CDR3 runs 15 residues. The CDR3 nucleotides are TGCAGTGCCACCGGGACGCGATTGGGTACAGATACGCAGTATTTT. It yields the protein CSATGTRLGTDTQYF.

There are a few counts of this clonotype. The chain links TRBV28 to TRBJ1-2; a weak D match, TRBD1 (5 bases). V was pared by 4 bases and J by 7 bases, with 10 bases between. Germline lookup yields CDR1 MDHEN and CDR2 SYDVKM. This CDR3 is 12 amino acids long. The CDR3 bases are TGTGCCAGCAGTTCGTCGACAGTTGGCTACACCTTC. This sequence encodes CASSSSTVGYTF.